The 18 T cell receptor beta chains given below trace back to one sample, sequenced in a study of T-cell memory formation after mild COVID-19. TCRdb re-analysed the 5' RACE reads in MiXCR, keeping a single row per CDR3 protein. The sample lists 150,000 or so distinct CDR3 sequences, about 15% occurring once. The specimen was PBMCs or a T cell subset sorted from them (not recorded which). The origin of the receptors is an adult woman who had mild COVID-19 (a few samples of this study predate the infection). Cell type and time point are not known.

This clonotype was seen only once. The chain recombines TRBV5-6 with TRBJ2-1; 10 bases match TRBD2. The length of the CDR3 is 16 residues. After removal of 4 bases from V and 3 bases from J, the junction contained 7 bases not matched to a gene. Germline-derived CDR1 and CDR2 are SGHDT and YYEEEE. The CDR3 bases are TGTGCCAGCAGCATGAGGCTAGCGGGAGTCTACAATGAGCAGTTCTTC. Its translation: CASSMRLAGVYNEQFF.

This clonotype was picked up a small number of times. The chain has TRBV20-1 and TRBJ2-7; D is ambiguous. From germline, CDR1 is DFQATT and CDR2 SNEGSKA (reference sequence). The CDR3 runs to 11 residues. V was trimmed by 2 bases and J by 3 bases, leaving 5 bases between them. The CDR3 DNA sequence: TGCAGTGCTAGATACTACTACGAGCAGTACTTC. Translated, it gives CSARYYYEQYF.

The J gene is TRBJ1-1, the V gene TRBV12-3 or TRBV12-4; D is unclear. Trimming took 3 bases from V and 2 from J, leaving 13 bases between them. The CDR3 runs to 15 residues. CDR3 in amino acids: CASSLVGYGNTEAFF. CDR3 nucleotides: TGTGCCAGCAGTTTGGTCGGGTACGGCAACACTGAAGCTTTCTTT.

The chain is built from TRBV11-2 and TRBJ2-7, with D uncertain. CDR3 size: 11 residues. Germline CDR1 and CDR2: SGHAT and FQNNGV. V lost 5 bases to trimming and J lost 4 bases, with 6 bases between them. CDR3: CASSPQYEQYF. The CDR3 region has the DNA TGTGCCAGCAGCCCACAATACGAGCAGTACTTC.

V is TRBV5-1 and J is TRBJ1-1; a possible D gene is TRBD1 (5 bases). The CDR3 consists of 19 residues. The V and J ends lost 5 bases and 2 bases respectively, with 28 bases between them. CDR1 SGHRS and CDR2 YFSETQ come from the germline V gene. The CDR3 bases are TGCGCCAGCAGTCAGCAGGGTGCCCTAGGCCCGGCCATTAACACTGAAGCTTTCTTT. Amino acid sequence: CASSQQGALGPAINTEAFF.

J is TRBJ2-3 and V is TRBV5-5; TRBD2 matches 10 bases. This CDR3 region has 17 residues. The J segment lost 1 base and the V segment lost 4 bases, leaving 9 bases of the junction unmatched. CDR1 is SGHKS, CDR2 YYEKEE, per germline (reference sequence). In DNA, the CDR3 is TGTGCCAGCAGCGTCTCGACCGGGACTAGCGGCACAGATACGCAGTATTTT. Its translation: CASSVSTGTSGTDTQYF.

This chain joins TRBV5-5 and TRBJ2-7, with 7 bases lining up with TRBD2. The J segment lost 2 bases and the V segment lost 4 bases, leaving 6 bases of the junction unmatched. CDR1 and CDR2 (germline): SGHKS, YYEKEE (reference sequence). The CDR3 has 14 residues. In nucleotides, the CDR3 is TGTGCCAGCAGCCCCGGCGGGAGTCCCTACGAGCAGTACTTC. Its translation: CASSPGGSPYEQYF. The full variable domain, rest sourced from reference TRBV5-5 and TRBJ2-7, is DAGVTQSPTHLIKTRGQQVTLRCSPISGHKSVSWYQQVLGQGPQFIFQYYEKEERGRGNFPDRFSARQFPNYSSELNVNALLLGDSALYLCASSPGGSPYEQYFGPGTRLTVT.

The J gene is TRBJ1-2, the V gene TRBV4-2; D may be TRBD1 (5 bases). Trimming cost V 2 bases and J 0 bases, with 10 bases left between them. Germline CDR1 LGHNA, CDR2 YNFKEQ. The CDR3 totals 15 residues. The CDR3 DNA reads TGTGCCAGCAGCCAACCAGGGAACTCTAACTATGGCTACACCTTC. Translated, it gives CASSQPGNSNYGYTF.

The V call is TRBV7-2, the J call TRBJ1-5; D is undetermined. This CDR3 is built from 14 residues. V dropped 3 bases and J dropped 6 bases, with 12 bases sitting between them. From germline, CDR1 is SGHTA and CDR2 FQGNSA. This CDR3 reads CASSFTVEAQPQHF. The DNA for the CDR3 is TGTGCCAGCAGCTTCACCGTAGAAGCTCAGCCCCAGCATTTT.

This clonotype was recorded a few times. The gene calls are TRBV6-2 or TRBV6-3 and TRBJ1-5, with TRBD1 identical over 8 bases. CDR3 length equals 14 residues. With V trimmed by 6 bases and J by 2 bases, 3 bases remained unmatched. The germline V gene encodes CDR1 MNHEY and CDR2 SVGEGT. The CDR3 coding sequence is TGTGCCAGCAGCAAGACAGGGGGCAATCAGCCCCAGCATTTT. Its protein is CASSKTGGNQPQHF.

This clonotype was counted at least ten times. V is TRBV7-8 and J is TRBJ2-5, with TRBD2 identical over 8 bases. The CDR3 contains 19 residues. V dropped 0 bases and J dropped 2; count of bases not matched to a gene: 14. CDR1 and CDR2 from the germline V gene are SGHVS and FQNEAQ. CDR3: CASSLADFLAGTEQETQYF. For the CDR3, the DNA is TGTGCCAGCAGCTTAGCGGATTTTTTAGCGGGAACCGAGCAAGAGACCCAGTACTTC.

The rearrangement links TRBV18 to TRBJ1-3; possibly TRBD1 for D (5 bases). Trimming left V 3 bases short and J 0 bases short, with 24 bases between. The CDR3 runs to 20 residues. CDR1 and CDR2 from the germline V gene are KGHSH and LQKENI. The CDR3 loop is CASSPYSQGQASASGNTIYF. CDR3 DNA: TGTGCCAGCTCACCGTATAGTCAGGGTCAGGCGTCGGCCTCTGGAAACACCATATATTTT.

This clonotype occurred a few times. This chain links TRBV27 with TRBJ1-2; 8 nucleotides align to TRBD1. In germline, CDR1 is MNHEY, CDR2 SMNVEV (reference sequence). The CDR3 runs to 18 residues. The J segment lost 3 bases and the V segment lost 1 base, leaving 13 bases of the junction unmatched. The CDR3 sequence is CASSLLGTGIIGDYGYTF. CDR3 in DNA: TGTGCCAGCAGTTTATTGGGGACAGGCATCATCGGAGACTATGGCTACACCTTC.

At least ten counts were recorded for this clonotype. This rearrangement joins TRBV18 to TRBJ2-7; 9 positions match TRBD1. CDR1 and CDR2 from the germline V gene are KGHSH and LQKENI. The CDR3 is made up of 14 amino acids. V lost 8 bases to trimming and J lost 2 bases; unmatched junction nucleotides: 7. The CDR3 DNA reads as TGTGCCAGCAGCCCGGGACAGGGCCCCTACGAGCAGTACTTC. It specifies CASSPGQGPYEQYF.

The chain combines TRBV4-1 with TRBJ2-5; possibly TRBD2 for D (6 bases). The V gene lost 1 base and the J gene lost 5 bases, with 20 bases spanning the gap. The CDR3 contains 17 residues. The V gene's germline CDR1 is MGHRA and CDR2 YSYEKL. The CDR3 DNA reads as TGCGCCAGCAGCCAAGTTTCGCGGGGAGGCTTCCGGGAGACCCAGTACTTC. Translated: CASSQVSRGGFRETQYF.

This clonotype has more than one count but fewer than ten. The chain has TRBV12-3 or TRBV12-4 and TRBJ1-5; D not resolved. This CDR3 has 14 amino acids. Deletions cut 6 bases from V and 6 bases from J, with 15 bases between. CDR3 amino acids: CASRDGWGSQPQHF. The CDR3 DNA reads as TGTGCCAGCAGGGACGGCTGGGGTAGTCAGCCCCAGCATTTT.

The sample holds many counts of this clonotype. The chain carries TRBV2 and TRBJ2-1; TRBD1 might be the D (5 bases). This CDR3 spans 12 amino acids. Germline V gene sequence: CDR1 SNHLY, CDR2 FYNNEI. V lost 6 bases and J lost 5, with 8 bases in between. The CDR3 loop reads CASRTENNEQFF. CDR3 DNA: TGTGCCAGCAGGACAGAGAACAATGAGCAGTTCTTC.

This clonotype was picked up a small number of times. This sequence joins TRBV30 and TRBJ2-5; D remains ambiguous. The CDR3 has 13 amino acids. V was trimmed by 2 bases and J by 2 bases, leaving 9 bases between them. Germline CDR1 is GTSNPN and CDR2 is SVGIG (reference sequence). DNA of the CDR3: TGTGCCTGGAGTCCCCAGGCTCAAGAGACCCAGTACTTC. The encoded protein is CAWSPQAQETQYF. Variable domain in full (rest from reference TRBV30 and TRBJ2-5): SQTIHQWPATLVQPVGSPLSLECTVEGTSNPNLYWYRQAAGRGLQLLFYSVGIGQISSEVPQNLSASRPQDRQFILSSKKLLLSDSGFYLCAWSPQAQETQYFGPGTRLLVL.